These 8 T cell receptor beta chains were sequenced from one sample in a study of T-cell reconstitution after alpha-beta-depleted transplantation in children. As it was prepared, the TCRbeta library received unique molecular identifiers. TCRdb called the PCR reads again in MiXCR, with one record for every CDR3 protein. The sample comprises about 360,000 distinct CDR3 sequences, more than 10% of which are singletons, and around 4% rests with the top ten. This specimen consisted of PBMCs, obtained from the stem cell graft. The receptors originated from a human donor who donated a stem cell graft to a child with Fanconi anemia.

This clonotype was recorded a few times. The CDR3 here is CASSLRWKLGGATYNEQFF. DNA for the CDR3: TGTGCCAGCAGTTTACGATGGAAGTTAGGGGGGGCTACCTACAATGAGCAGTTCTTC. The J gene is TRBJ2-1, the V gene TRBV12-3 or TRBV12-4; possible D gene TRBD2, 7 bases. Trimming stripped 2 bases from V and 2 bases from J, with 22 bases between. The CDR3 totals 19 residues.

V is TRBV4-3 and J is TRBJ2-6; no reliable D call. V was shortened by 1 base and J by 4 bases, with 11 bases between the two germline ends. Per germline, CDR1 LGHNA and CDR2 YSLEER. This CDR3 contains 16 residues. The CDR3 DNA reads as TGCGCCAGCAGCCAAGCGGCCTTCGGGGGGGCCAACGTCCTGACTTTC. The encoded protein is CASSQAAFGGANVLTF.

The chain joins TRBV29-1 to TRBJ2-1; D is ambiguous. Germline V CDR1 and CDR2: SQVTM, ANQGSEA. V was trimmed by 7 bases and J by 13 bases, leaving 23 bases between them. CDR3 length: 13 residues. The CDR3 loop reads CSASVVLNNEQFF. The CDR3 DNA is TGCAGCGCATCAGTAGTCCTGAACAACGAACAGTTCTTC.

V is TRBV5-1 and J is TRBJ2-7, with D perhaps matching TRBD1 or TRBD2 (5 bases each). The CDR3 covers 13 residues. Germline V gene lookup returns CDR1 SGHRS and CDR2 YFSETQ. V was clipped by 7 bases and J by 0 bases, with 11 bases between them. Written as DNA, the CDR3 is TGCGCCAGCTCCGAGGGGTCCTCCTACGAGCAGTACTTC. It encodes CASSEGSSYEQYF.

This clonotype has more than one count but fewer than ten. This rearrangement joins TRBV3-1 to TRBJ2-7; D may be TRBD2 (6 bases). The CDR3 consists of 16 residues. CDR1 LGHDT and CDR2 YNNKEL come from the germline V gene (reference sequence). V was cut by 3 bases and J by 2 bases, with 17 bases left in between. In DNA form, the CDR3 reads TGTGCCAGCAGCCACACGGGCGGGGCCCTCGCCTACGAGCAGTACTTC. It is translated as CASSHTGGALAYEQYF.

The rearrangement uses TRBV6-2 or TRBV6-3 and TRBJ2-1; D not resolved. Germline V gene sequence: CDR1 MNHEY, CDR2 SVGEGT. The V gene lost 3 bases and the J gene lost 10 bases, with 7 bases spanning the gap. CDR3 length: 11 residues. CDR3 sequence: CASSYYGEQFF. For the CDR3, the DNA is TGTGCCAGCAGTTATTACGGGGAGCAGTTCTTC.

This rearrangement joins TRBV20-1 to TRBJ2-7; D gene uncertain. The V end was cut by 0 bases, the J end by 4 bases, with 13 bases between. The germline V gene has CDR1 DFQATT and CDR2 SNEGSKA (reference sequence). This CDR3 has 14 amino acids. The CDR3 here is CSAREGYGEYEQYV. The DNA for the CDR3 is TGCAGTGCTAGAGAGGGGTATGGCGAGTACGAGCAGTACGTC.

The table lists this clonotype with many counts. One junction end disagrees with the germline gene, perhaps due to a read error. The rearrangement uses TRBV7-7 and TRBJ2-1; D may be TRBD1 (5 bases). Germline V CDR1 and CDR2: SSHAT, FNYEAQ (reference sequence). CDR3 length: 13 residues. This CDR3 is CASSQTGYNEQFF. CDR3 in DNA: TGTGCTAGCAGCCAAACAGGATACAATGAGCAGTTCTTC.